A selection of T cell receptor beta chains follows, all from one sample in a study of cytomegalovirus exposure and HLA in healthy donors. Sequencing was performed with immunoSEQ multiplex PCR; in TCRdb, only in-frame clones are kept and a portion is missing. Here the sample spans approximately 130,000 clones, over 65% being singletons. The sequenced material came from PBMCs. The receptor source for this set is a woman aged 25 to 39 in good health and CMV-seronegative. Each CDR3 is given with its conserved first and last residue. Fields, in order: J gene, V gene, clone size, D gene, CDR3 DNA, CDR3 protein. The D gene is left open where the match is weak. Clone sizes are given selectively: once, few, many, or a class where the clone is expanded.

TRBJ2-2,TRBV15,NA,NA,TGTGCCACCAGCAGAGAGGGGGGGTTAGGACAGTACACCGGGGAGCTGTTTTTT,CATSREGGLGQYTGELFF
TRBJ2-7,TRBV6-1,NA,TRBD1,TGTGCCAGCAGCAGGGACAGCGCCTACGAGCAGTACTTC,CASSRDSAYEQYF
TRBJ2-3,TRBV11-3,once,TRBD2,TGTGCCAGCAGCTTAGGGACTAGCGGGGAGGGGGATACGCAGTATTTT,CASSLGTSGEGDTQYF
TRBJ2-7,TRBV4-1,NA,NA,TGCGCCAGCAGCCAAGCACCCCGGGACACACCTGACGAGCAGTACTTC,CASSQAPRDTPDEQYF
TRBJ2-3,TRBV2,NA,NA,TGTGCCAGCAGTGTATCGAGGGCCCCAGATACGCAGTATTTT,CASSVSRAPDTQYF
TRBJ1-6,TRBV7-8,once,NA,TGTGCCAGCAGCTTACAAGGCGACATGAAGCATTCACCCCTCCACTTT,CASSLQGDMKHSPLHF
TRBJ1-3,TRBV9,once,TRBD1,TGTGCCAGCAGCGTCGGGACAGTTGGAAACACCATATATTTT,CASSVGTVGNTIYF
TRBJ2-7,TRBV2,NA,TRBD1,TGTGCCAGCAGTATTTTCCGGACAGGGCCCTCCTACAAGCAGTACTTC,CASSIFRTGPSYKQYF
TRBJ2-3,TRBV6-1,NA,NA,TGTGCCAGCAAGACTCCCTCCGCAGATACGCAGTATTTT,CASKTPSADTQYF
TRBJ1-2,TRBV5-4,NA,NA,TGTGCCAGCAGCCCCGACATTAACTATGGCTACACCTTC,CASSPDINYGYTF
TRBJ2-7,TRBV7-9,NA,TRBD1,TGTGCCAGCAGCTTAAGCACAGGGGGACGGAAGGAGCAGTACTTC,CASSLSTGGRKEQYF
TRBJ2-2,TRBV5-1,few,NA,TGCGCCAGCAGCTGGTTAGGGACACCCGGGGAGCTGTTTTTT,CASSWLGTPGELFF
TRBJ2-2,TRBV6-5,once,NA,TGTGCCAGCAGTTACGACAGCCCCGGCGGGGAGCTGTTTTTT,CASSYDSPGGELFF
TRBJ1-1,TRBV7-9,NA,NA,TGTGCCAGCAGCTTACCGTTTTCTTTGGGGAGACAAGCTTTCTTT,CASSLPFSLGRQAFF
TRBJ2-7,TRBV18,once,NA,TGTGCCAGCTCACCGAATGCAGGGACAACCTACGAGCAGTACTTC,CASSPNAGTTYEQYF
TRBJ2-5,TRBV4-1,NA,TRBD2,TGCGCCAGCAGCAAGGGACTAGCGGAGACCCAGTACTTC,CASSKGLAETQYF
TRBJ2-4,TRBV5-1,NA,TRBD1,TGCGCCAGCTCCGGGACAGGGGGAAACATTCAGTACTTC,CASSGTGGNIQYF
TRBJ1-6,TRBV5-1,few,NA,TGCGCCAGCAGCTTGGAGACAGGACCACCCCTCCACTTT,CASSLETGPPLHF
TRBJ2-2,TRBV29-1,NA,TRBD1,TGCAGCGTTGAAGGGGGGACAGGGAGTATCTCCTCCACCGGGGAGCTGTTTTTT,CSVEGGTGSISSTGELFF
TRBJ2-1,TRBV10-1,NA,TRBD1,TGCGCCAGCAGTGATACTGGACAGGGGTCCTACAATGAGCAGTTCTTC,CASSDTGQGSYNEQFF
TRBJ1-2,TRBV7-8,NA,TRBD1,TGTGCCAGCAGCTTATCCGGCGTACAGGGGGCGCAAGGGTATGGCTACACCTTC,CASSLSGVQGAQGYGYTF
TRBJ2-3,TRBV7-9,once,NA,TGTGCCAGCAGCTTAGGCATTAGTGGCACAGATACGCAGTATTTT,CASSLGISGTDTQYF
TRBJ1-3,TRBV11-2,NA,NA,TGTGCCAGCAGCCTAAGCGGCAGCTCTGGAAACACCATATATTTT,CASSLSGSSGNTIYF
TRBJ2-2,TRBV9,NA,NA,TGTGCCAGCAGCGGCAGTTACACCGGGGAGCTGTTTTTT,CASSGSYTGELFF
TRBJ2-6,TRBV6-1,NA,NA,TGTGCCAGCAGTGGCACAGTCTCTGGGGCCAACGTCCTGACTTTC,CASSGTVSGANVLTF
TRBJ1-3,TRBV18,NA,TRBD1,TGTGCCAGCTCACGAAACTACAGGGGATCGACTGGAAACACCATATATTTT,CASSRNYRGSTGNTIYF
TRBJ2-7,TRBV9,NA,TRBD2,TGTGCCAGCAGCCCGAGCGGGGGGTCTTATCTGCAGTACTTC,CASSPSGGSYLQYF
TRBJ2-3,TRBV6-6,NA,TRBD2,TGTGCCAGCAGTCCCCGGACTAGCTGGGGAGGAGATACGCAGTATTTT,CASSPRTSWGGDTQYF
TRBJ1-5,TRBV4-1,once,TRBD1,TGCGCCAGCAGCCGGACAGGCGGGAGCAATCAGCCCCAGCATTTT,CASSRTGGSNQPQHF
TRBJ1-5,TRBV18,NA,NA,TGTGCCAGCTCAACCACGGACTTTCCTAAAGGCATGAGGCCCCAGCATTTT,CASSTTDFPKGMRPQHF
TRBJ2-3,TRBV5-6,once,TRBD1,TGTGCCAGCAGCGCTACAGGGGCCCTTTCGCAGTATTTT,CASSATGALSQYF
TRBJ2-5,TRBV2,NA,TRBD2,TGTGCCAGCAGTAGGGCTAGCGGCGGTCAAGAGACCCAGTACTTC,CASSRASGGQETQYF
TRBJ1-1,TRBV30,NA,NA,TGTGCCTGGAGACTTAGGACAGACACTGAAGCTTTCTTT,CAWRLRTDTEAFF
TRBJ1-5,TRBV7-8,NA,NA,TGTGCCAGCAGCTTAATGGGACACAATCAGCCCCAGCATTTT,CASSLMGHNQPQHF
TRBJ2-7,TRBV9,NA,TRBD1,TGTGCCAGCAGCCCCAGACAGGGAACTTCGTCCGAGCAGTACTTC,CASSPRQGTSSEQYF
TRBJ1-2,TRBV5-4,NA,NA,TGTGCCAGCAGCTACCTCGGCGGGGGGCATGGCTACACCTTC,CASSYLGGGHGYTF
TRBJ2-3,TRBV9,NA,TRBD2,TGTGCCAGCAGCGTAGAGCCTAGCGGGGGGGCAACAGATACGCAGTATTTT,CASSVEPSGGATDTQYF
TRBJ2-3,TRBV6-5,NA,NA,TGTGCCAGCAGCATGGGGGCAGGTTCAGATACGCAGTATTTT,CASSMGAGSDTQYF
TRBJ1-5,TRBV11-2,NA,NA,TGTGCCAGCAGCTTAGCGGCGGGGTTGGGGCCCCAGCATTTT,CASSLAAGLGPQHF
TRBJ2-3,TRBV5-6,NA,NA,TGTGCCAGCAGCTTGGGGTACGGGGGAACAGATACGCAGTATTTT,CASSLGYGGTDTQYF
TRBJ1-4,TRBV28,NA,NA,TGTGCCAGCAGGATACTCGGGTCGAGGGAAAAACTGTTTTTT,CASRILGSREKLFF
TRBJ2-2,TRBV9,NA,TRBD2,TGTGCCAGCAGCGTTACAGCGGGGGGGCCCGGGGAGCTGTTTTTT,CASSVTAGGPGELFF
TRBJ1-1,TRBV9,NA,NA,TGTGCCAGCAGCGTAGGGTTCGGGGGGATGAACACTGAAGCTTTCTTT,CASSVGFGGMNTEAFF
TRBJ2-7,TRBV21-1,few,NA,TGTGCCAGCACCTTTGCAAGCGGGGGCATATACGAGCAGTACTTC,CASTFASGGIYEQYF
TRBJ2-7,TRBV6-5,NA,NA,TGTGCCAGCAGTCCCCCACAGGGTTCGCTAGTACGGGAATACTTC,CASSPPQGSLVREYF
TRBJ1-3,TRBV30,NA,TRBD1,TGTGCCTGGAGTGTAAATCAGGGGGCCTTAGGAAACACCATATATTTT,CAWSVNQGALGNTIYF
TRBJ2-7,TRBV5-1,NA,TRBD1,TGCGCCAGCAGCTTCACGCAGGGGGCCTACGAGCAGTACTTC,CASSFTQGAYEQYF
TRBJ1-3,TRBV4-2,NA,NA,TGTGCCAGCAGCCAATCCCCCGGGACTCGCTCTGGAAACACCATATATTTT,CASSQSPGTRSGNTIYF
TRBJ1-1,TRBV6-5,NA,NA,TGTGCCAGCAGAAGACATCAGACTGAAGCTTTCTTT,CASRRHQTEAFF
TRBJ1-2,TRBV9,NA,NA,TGTGCCAGCAGCGAGGGGTGGGGGGACCCTGCCTATGGCTACACCTTC,CASSEGWGDPAYGYTF